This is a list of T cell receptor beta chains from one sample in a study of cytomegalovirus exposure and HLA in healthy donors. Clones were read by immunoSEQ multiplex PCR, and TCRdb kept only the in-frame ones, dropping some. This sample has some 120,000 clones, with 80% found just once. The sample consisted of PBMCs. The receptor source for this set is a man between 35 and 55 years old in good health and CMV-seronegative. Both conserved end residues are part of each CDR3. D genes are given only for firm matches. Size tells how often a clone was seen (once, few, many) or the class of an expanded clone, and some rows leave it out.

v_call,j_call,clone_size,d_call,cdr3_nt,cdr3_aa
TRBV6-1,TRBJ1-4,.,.,TGTGCCAGCAGTGAAGCGCGACTGGGAAAACTGTTTTTT,CASSEARLGKLFF
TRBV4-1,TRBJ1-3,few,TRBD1,TGCGCCAGCAGCCACCTAGACAGGGACTTTGGAAACACCATATATTTT,CASSHLDRDFGNTIYF
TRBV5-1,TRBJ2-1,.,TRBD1,TGCGCCAGCAGCTTGGCCGGACAGGGTTTTGATGAGCAGTTCTTC,CASSLAGQGFDEQFF
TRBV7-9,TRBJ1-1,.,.,TGTGCCAGCAGCGCTACTTTGAACACTGAAGCTTTCTTT,CASSATLNTEAFF
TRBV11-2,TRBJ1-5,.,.,TGTGCCAGCAGCTTAGCGGGGTATAGCAATCAGCCCCAGCATTTT,CASSLAGYSNQPQHF
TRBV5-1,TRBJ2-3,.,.,TGCGCCAGCAGCTTCGGTCCTAGCACAGATACGCAGTATTTT,CASSFGPSTDTQYF
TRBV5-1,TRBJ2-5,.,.,TGCGCCAGCAGCTCGGCGGTAGGTCAAGAGACCCAGTACTTC,CASSSAVGQETQYF
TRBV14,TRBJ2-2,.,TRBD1,TGTGCCAGCAGCCCGGGACAGGGGAGCACCGGGGAGCTGTTTTTT,CASSPGQGSTGELFF
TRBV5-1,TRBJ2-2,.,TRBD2,TGCGCCAGCACCCTTAGCGGGGGGCTCCGGAACACCGGGGAGCTGTTTTTT,CASTLSGGLRNTGELFF
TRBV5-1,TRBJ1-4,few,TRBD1,TGCGCCAGCAGCTTGCCGGGACAGGATGAAAAACTGTTTTTT,CASSLPGQDEKLFF
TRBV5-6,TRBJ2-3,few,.,TGTGCCAGCAGCCCGGTAACAGGGTCCCGATCCACTTCCACAGATACGCAGTATTTT,CASSPVTGSRSTSTDTQYF
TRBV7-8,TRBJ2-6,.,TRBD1,TGTGCCTGCAGGGGGTGGACAGGGTCCTCTGGGGCCAACGTCCTGACTTTC,CACRGWTGSSGANVLTF
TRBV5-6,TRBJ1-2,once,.,TGTGCCAGCAGCATAGGAAACAGCTATGGCTACACCTTC,CASSIGNSYGYTF
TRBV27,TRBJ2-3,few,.,TGTGCCAGCAGTTCGACAGATACGCAGTATTTT,CASSSTDTQYF
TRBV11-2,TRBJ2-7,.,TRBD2,TGTGCCAGCAGCTTAGGACTAGCCTCCTCCTACGAGCAGTACTTC,CASSLGLASSYEQYF
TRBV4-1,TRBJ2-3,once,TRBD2,TGCGCCAGCAGCCCCGAGCGGGGGGGCGCAGATACGCAGTATTTT,CASSPERGGADTQYF
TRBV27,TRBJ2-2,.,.,TGTGCCAGCAGACACGACAGGCGCCCGGTCACCGGGGAGCTGTTTTTT,CASRHDRRPVTGELFF
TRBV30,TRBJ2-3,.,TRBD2,TGTGCCTGGAGTCTCGCGGGAGGCACAGATACGCAGTATTTT,CAWSLAGGTDTQYF
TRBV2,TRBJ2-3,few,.,TGTGCCAGCAGCCAACAGGGCCGCACAGATACGCAGTATTTT,CASSQQGRTDTQYF
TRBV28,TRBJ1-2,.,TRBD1,TGTGCCAGCAGTTTGATGTTCGGACAGGGGGGGCCTGGGGACGGCTACACCTTC,CASSLMFGQGGPGDGYTF
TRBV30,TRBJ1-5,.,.,TGTGCCTGGAGCAAAGCTAGCGGCTCCAGCCAGCCCCAGCATTTT,CAWSKASGSSQPQHF
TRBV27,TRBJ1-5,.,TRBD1,TGTGCCAGCAGTTTCGGACAGGGGGCTTTTCAGCCCCAGCATTTT,CASSFGQGAFQPQHF
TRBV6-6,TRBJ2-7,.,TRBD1,TGTGCCAGCAGGAGGGACAGGGGTACCTACGAGCAGTACTTC,CASRRDRGTYEQYF
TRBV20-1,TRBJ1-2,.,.,TGCAGTGCCTCAAGCGGCTACACCTTC,CSASSGYTF
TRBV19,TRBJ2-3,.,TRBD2,TGTGCCAGTAGTGACCACAGCGGGGGAGATACGCAGTATTTT,CASSDHSGGDTQYF
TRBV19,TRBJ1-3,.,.,TGTGCCAGTATAGCAGGGGATCTTGGAGGAAACACCATATATTTT,CASIAGDLGGNTIYF
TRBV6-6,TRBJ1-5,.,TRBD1,TGTGCCAGCAGTTACTCAGGGACAGCCAATCAGCCCCAGCATTTT,CASSYSGTANQPQHF
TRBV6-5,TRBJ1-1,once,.,TGTGCCAGCAGTCCTCCGGGGGGGAGAACTGAAGCTTTCTTT,CASSPPGGRTEAFF